This record looks at one T cell receptor (beta chain) sequence and its context. The antigen is unknown. This specimen belongs to a study of OX40 agonist ivuxolimab in advanced cancers. Overall study findings and caveats: There was clonal expansion of CD4+ and CD8+ blood T cells by week 6 at 0.1 to 3.0 mg/kg. In CD8+ T cells, expanded clones were on average more numerous than in CD4+. The study found among the lowest clonal expansion in partial responders at 0.1-3.0 mg/kg.

Sequencing was performed with immunoSEQ multiplex PCR; in TCRdb, only in-frame clones are kept and a portion is missing. The sample includes tens of thousands of clones, 65% to 90% of them seen just once. Looked up from germline, CDR1 is SGHTA and CDR2 is FQGNSA. V shed 2 bases and J shed 5 bases, with 6 bases lying between them. The CDR3 is 12 amino acids. Specimen: CD4+ or CD8+ T cells sorted from blood, collected in a trial of the OX40 agonist ivuxolimab. The chain is built from TRBV7-2 and TRBJ1-1; D is unclear. The TCR was taken from an adult with an advanced solid tumor such as melanoma, head and neck, liver or kidney cancer. The CDR3 DNA sequence: TGTGCCAGCAGCTTACTTGGGACTGAAGCTTTCTTT. Its protein product is CASSLLGTEAFF. Full variable domain (remainder filled in from reference TRBV7-2 and TRBJ1-1): GAGVSQSPSNKVTEKGKDVELRCDPISGHTALYWYRQSLGQGLEFLIYFQGNSAPDKSGLPSDRFSAERTGGSVSTLTIQRTQQEDSAVYLCASSLLGTEAFFGQGTRLTVV.